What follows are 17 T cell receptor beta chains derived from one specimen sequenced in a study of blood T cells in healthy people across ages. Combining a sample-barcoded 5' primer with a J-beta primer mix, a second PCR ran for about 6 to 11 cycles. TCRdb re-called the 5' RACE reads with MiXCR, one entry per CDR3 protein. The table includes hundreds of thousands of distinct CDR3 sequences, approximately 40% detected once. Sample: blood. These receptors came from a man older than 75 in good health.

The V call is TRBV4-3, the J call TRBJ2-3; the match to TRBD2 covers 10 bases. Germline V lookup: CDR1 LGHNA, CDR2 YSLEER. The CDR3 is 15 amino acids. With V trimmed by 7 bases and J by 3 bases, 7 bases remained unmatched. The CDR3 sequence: CASTASGSSTDTQYF. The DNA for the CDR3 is TGCGCCAGCACCGCTAGCGGGAGTTCTACAGATACGCAGTATTTT.

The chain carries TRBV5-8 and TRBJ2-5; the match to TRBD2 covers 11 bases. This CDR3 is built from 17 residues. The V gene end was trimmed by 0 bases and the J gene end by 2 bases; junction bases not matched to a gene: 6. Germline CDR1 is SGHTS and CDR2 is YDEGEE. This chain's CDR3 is CASSLALSSGGQETQYF. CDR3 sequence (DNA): TGTGCCAGCAGCTTGGCCCTTTCTAGCGGGGGGCAAGAGACCCAGTACTTC. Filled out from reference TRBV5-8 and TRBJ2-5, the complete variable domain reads EAGVTQSPTHLIKTRGQQATLRCSPISGHTSVYWYQQALGLGLQFLLWYDEGEERNRGNFPPRFSGRQFPNYSSELNVNALELEDSALYLCASSLALSSGGQETQYFGPGTRLLVL.

The CDR3 is CSVRGPILDNEQFF. CDR3 coding DNA: TGCAGCGTTCGGGGACCGATCCTTGACAATGAGCAGTTCTTC. The gene calls are TRBV29-1 and TRBJ2-1, with D tentatively TRBD1 or TRBD2 (5 bases each). The CDR3 consists of 14 residues. V lost 5 bases to trimming and J lost 5 bases, with 16 bases between them. CDR1 is SQVTM, CDR2 ANQGSEA, per germline.

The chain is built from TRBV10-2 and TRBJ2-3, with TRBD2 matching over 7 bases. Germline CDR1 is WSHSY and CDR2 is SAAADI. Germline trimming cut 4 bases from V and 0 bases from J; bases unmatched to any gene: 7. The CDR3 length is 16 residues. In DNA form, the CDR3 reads TGCGCCAGCAGTGTGTCCGGGCGGGGGAGCACAGATACGCAGTATTTT. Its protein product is CASSVSGRGSTDTQYF.

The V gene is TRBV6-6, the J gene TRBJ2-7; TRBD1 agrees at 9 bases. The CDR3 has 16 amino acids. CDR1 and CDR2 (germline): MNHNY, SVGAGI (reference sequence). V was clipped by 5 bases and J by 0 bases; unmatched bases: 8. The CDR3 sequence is CASSDTGTGSSYEQYF. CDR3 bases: TGTGCCAGCAGTGACACCGGGACAGGGAGCTCCTACGAGCAGTACTTC.

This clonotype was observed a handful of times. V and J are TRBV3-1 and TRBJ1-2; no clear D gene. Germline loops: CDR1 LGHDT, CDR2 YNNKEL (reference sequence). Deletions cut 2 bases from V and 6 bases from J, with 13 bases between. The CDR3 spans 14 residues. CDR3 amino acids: CASSQRRARDGYTF. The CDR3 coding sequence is TGTGCCAGCAGCCAAAGGAGGGCGCGGGATGGCTACACCTTC.

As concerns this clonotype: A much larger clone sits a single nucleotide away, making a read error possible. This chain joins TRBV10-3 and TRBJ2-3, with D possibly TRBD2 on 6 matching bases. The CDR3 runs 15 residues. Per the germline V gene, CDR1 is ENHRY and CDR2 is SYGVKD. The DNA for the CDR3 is TGTGCCATCAGTGTGGGGGGAGGTGGCACAGGTACGCAGTATTTT. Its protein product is CAISVGGGGTGTQYF.

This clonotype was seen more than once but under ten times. CDR3 bases: TGTGCCAGCAGTTGGATCCCCGTTGGGACTAGCGGGAGTAATGAGCAGTTCTTC. Protein sequence: CASSWIPVGTSGSNEQFF. The chain carries TRBV27 and TRBJ2-1; 14 bases agree with TRBD2. Trimming took 4 bases from V and 7 from J; bases not matched to a gene: 12. Germline assignment: CDR1 MNHEY and CDR2 SMNVEV (reference sequence). The CDR3 totals 18 residues.

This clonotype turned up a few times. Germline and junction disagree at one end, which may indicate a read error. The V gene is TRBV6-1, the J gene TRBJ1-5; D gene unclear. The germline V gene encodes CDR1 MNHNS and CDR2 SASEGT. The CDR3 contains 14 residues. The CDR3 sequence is CASREAGSNQPQHF. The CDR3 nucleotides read TGTGCCAGCAGGGAAGCCGGAAGCAATCAGCCCCAGCATTTT.

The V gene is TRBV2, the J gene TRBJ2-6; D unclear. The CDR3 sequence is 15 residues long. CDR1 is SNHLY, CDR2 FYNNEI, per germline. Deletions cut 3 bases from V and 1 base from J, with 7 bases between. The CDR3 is CASSEGRSGANVLTF. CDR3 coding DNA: TGTGCCAGCAGTGAGGGCAGGTCTGGGGCCAACGTCCTGACTTTC.

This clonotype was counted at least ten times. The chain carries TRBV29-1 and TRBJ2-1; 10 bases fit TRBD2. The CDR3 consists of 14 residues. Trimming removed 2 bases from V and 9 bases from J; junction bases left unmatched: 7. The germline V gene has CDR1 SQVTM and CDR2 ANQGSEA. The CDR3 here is CSVESRLAGLEQFF. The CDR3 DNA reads TGCAGCGTTGAATCGAGACTAGCGGGTCTTGAGCAGTTCTTC.

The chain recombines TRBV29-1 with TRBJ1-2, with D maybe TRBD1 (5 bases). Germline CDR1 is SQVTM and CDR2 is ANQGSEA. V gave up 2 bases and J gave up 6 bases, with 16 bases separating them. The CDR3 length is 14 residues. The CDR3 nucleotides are TGCAGCGTTGAACGCGGCCAGGGTGTTGATGGCTACACCTTC. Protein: CSVERGQGVDGYTF.

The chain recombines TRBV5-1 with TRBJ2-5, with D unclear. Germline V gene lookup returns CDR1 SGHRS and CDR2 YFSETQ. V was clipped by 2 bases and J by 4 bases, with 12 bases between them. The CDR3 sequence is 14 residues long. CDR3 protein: CASSLRAAGETQYF. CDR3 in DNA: TGCGCCAGCAGCTTACGGGCCGCAGGAGAGACCCAGTACTTC.

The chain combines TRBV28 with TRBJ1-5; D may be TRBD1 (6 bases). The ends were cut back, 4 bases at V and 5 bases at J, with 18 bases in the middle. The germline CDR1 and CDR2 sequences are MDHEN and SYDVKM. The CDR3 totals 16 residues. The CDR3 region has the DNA TGTGCCAGCAGTTCCAGCAGACAGGAAGGACATCAGCCCCAGCATTTT. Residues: CASSSSRQEGHQPQHF.

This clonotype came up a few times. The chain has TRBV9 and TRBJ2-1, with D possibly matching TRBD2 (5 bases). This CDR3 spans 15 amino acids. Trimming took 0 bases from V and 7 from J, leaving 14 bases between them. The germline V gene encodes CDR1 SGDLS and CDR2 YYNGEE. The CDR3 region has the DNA TGTGCCAGCAGCGTAGGGACTGCCGCACTTAATGAGCAGTTCTTC. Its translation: CASSVGTAALNEQFF.

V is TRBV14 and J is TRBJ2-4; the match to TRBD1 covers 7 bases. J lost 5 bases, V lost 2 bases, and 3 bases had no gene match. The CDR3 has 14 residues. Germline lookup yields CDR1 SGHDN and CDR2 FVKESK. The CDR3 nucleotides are TGTGCCAGCAGCCAAAGACAGGGCCAAAACATTCAGTACTTC. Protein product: CASSQRQGQNIQYF.

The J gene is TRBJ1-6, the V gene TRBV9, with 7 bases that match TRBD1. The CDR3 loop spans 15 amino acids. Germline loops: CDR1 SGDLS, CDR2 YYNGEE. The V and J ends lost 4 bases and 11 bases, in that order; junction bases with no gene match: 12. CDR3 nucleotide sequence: TGTGCCAGCAGCTCGGAGGACAGGCCTTTGACACCCCTCCACTTT. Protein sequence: CASSSEDRPLTPLHF.